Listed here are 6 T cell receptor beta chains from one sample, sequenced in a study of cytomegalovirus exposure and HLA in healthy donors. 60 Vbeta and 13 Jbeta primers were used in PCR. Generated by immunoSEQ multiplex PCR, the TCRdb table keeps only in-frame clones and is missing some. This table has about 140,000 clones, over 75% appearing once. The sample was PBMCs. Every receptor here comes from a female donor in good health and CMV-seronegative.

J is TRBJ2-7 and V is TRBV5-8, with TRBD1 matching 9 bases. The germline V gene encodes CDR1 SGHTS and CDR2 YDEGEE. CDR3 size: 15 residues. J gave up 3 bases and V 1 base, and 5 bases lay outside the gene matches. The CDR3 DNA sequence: TGTGCCAGCAGCTTGAGAACAGGGGGCTTCTACGAGCAGTACTTC. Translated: CASSLRTGGFYEQYF.

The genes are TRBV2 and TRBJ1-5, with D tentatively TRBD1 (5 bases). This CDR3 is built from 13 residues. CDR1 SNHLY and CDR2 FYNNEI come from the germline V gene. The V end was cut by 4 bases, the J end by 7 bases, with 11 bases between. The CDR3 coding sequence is TGTGCCAGCAGTGCCAGGGTGAGGCAGCCCCAGCATTTT. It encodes CASSARVRQPQHF.

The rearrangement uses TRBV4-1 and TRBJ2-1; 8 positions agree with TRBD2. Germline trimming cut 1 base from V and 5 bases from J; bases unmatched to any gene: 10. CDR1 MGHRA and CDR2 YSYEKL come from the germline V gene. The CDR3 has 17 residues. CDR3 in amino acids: CASSQVSGRVGNNEQFF. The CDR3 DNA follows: TGCGCCAGCAGCCAAGTAAGCGGGAGAGTCGGCAACAATGAGCAGTTCTTC.

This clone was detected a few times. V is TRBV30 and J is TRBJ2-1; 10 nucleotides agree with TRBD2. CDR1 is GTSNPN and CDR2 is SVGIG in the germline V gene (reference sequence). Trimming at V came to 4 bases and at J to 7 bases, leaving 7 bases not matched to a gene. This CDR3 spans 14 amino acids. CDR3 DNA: TGTGCCTGGATCCCGGGACTAGCGAAGAATGAGCAGTTCTTC. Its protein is CAWIPGLAKNEQFF.

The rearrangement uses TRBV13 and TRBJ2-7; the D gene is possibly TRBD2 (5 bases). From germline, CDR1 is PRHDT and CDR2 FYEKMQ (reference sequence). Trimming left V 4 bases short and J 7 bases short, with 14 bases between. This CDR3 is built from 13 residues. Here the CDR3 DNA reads TGTGCCAGCAGCTCCGGTAAGCGGTGGGAGCAGTACTTC. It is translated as CASSSGKRWEQYF.

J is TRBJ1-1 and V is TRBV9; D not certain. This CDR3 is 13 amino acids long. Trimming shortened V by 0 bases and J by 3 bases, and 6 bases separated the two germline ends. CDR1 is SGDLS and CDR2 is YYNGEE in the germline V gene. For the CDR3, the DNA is TGTGCCAGCAGCGTAGCCCGGGACACTGAAGCTTTCTTT. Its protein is CASSVARDTEAFF.